This TCR beta chain derives from a study of monozygotic twins with inflammatory bowel disease. Study-wide findings and caveats: IBD patients had lower TCRbeta diversity (inverse Simpson) than healthy co-twins. Concordance status among twins (concordant versus discordant) showed no link to repertoire similarity, possibly from limited power.

This CDR3 comprises 14 residues. Germline V gives CDR1 SGHRS, CDR2 YFSETQ. The blood volume drawn from each donor was more than 2 ml. Total RNA isolation used whole blood (no T cell sorting was performed). TCRdb re-called the 5' RACE reads; one entry per CDR3 protein, DNA not given. This sample's table has about 160,000 distinct CDR3 sequences. Comments on this clonotype: Its antigen remains unidentified.

This clonotype was sampled from a human donor with ulcerative colitis or Crohn's disease, or a healthy co-twin of an affected twin (not recorded which). The chain is built from TRBV5-1 and TRBJ1-1. The sequencing sample was made of blood. The CDR3 protein is CASSLKAMNTEAFF.